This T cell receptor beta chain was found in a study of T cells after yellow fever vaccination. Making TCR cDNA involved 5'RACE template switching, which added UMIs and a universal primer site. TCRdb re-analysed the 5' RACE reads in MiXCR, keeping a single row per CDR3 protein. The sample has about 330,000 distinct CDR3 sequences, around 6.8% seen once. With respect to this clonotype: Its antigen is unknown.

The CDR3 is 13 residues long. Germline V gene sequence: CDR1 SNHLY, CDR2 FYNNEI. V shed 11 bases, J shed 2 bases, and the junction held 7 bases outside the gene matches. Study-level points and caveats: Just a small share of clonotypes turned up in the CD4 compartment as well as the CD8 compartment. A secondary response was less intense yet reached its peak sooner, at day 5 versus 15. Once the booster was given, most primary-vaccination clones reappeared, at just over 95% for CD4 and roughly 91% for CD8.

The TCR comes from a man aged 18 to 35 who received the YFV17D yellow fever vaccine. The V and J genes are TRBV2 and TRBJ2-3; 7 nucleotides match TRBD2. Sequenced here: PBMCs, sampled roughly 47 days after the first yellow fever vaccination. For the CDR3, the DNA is TGTGCCGGAGGACTAGAGATCACAGATACGCAGTATTTT. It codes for CAGGLEITDTQYF.